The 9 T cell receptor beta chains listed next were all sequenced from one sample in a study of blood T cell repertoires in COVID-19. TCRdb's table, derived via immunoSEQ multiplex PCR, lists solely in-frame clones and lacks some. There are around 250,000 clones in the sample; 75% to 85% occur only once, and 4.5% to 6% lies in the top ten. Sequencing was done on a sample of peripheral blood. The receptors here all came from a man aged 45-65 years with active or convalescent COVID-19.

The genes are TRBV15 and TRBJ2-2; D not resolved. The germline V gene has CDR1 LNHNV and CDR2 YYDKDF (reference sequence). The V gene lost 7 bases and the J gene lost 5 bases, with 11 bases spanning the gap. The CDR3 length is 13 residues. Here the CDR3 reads CATTLPRTGELFF. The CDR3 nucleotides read TGTGCCACCACCCTGCCCAGAACCGGGGAGCTGTTTTTT.

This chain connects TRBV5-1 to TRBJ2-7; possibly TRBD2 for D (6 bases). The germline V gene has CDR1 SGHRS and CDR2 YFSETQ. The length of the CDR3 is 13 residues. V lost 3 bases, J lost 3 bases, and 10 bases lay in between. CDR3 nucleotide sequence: TGCGCCAGCAGCTCATCCGGGGGCTACGAGCAGTACTTC. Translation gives CASSSSGGYEQYF.

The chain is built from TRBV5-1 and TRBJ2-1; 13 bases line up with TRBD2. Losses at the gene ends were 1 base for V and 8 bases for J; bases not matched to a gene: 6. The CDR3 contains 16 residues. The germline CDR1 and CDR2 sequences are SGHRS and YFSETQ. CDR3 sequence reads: CASSLRTSGSGDEQFF. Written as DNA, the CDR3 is TGCGCCAGCAGCTTGCGGACTAGCGGGAGCGGGGATGAGCAGTTCTTC.

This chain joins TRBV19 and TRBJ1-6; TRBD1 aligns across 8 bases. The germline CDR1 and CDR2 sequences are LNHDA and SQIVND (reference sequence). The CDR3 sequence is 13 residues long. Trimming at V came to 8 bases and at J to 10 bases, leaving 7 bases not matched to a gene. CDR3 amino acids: CASRRGRGSPLHF. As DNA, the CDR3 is TGTGCCAGTCGCAGGGGGCGGGGGTCACCCCTCCACTTT.

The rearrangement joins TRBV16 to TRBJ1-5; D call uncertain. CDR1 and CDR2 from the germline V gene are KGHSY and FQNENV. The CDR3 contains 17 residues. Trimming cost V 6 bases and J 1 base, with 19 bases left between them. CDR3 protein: CASRKLRRGKSNQPQHF. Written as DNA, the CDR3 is TGTGCCAGCAGAAAATTGCGAAGAGGGAAGAGCAATCAGCCCCAGCATTTT.

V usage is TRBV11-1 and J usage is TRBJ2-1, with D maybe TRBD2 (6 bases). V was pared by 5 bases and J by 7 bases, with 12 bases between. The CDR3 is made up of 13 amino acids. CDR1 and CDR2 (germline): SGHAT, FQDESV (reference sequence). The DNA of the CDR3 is TGTGCCAGCAGCCAAGGGACTTCTAATGAGCAGTTCTTC. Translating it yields CASSQGTSNEQFF.

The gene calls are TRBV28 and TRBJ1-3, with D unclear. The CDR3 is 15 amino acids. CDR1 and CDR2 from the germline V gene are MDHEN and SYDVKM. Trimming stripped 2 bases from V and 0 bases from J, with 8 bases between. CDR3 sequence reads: CASSLGSISGNTIYF. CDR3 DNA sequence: TGTGCCAGCAGTTTAGGCAGTATCTCTGGAAACACCATATATTTT.

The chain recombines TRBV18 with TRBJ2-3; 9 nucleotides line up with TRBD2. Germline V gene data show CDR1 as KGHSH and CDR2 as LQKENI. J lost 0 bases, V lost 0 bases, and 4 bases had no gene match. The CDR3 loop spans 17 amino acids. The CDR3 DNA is TGTGCCAGCTCACCACCTGGACTAGCGTTTAGCACAGATACGCAGTATTTT. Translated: CASSPPGLAFSTDTQYF.

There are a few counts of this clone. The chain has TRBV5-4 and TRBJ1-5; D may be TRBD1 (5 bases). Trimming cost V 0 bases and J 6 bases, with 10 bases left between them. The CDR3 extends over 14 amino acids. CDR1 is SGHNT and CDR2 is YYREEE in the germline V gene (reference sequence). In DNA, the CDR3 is TGTGCCAGCAGCTTGGAAGGGGCAGGTCAGCCCCAGCATTTT. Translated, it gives CASSLEGAGQPQHF.